The sequence of this T cell receptor beta chain was determined in a study of blood T cell repertoires in COVID-19 (dated by TCRdb to about 2020). Describing the broader study: Samples from collaborators originated in the United States, Italy and Spain and spanned both the acute and convalescent phases of COVID-19. The prospective study material was composed of cDNA or gDNA derived from T cells, B-cell-depleted T cells, or PBMCs. The dataset comprised deeply sampled blood TCRbeta repertoires from subjects exposed to, actively infected with, or recovered from COVID-19. A freely available public database, intended as a resource for researchers studying the immune response to SARS-CoV-2, is where the repertoires were released. The samples were drawn from the first 160 participants of the ongoing ImmuneRACE study and from roughly 1,300 subjects provided by 6 global collaborators. The sample metadata nearly always contained a de-identified subject ID, COVID-19 status, age in years and sex. Where available, HLA class I and class II types were taken from metadata supplied by the sample provider and were not determined by assay-based typing.

At one collaborating source in Seattle, patients were enrolled during active infection and were followed longitudinally through the course of disease. Whole blood was collected in K2EDTA tubes by collaborating institutions according to the institutions' own protocols. For TCRbeta analysis, collaborators shipped samples in one of three forms: frozen whole blood, isolated PBMCs, or DNA extracted from either of those sample types. This clone is a singleton in its sample. It has no known antigen specificity. It has no much larger one-base neighbor in the sample; base qualities were not kept. What the work shows at the level of the full study, not this receptor alone: How much clinical and demographic metadata was included differed by source and by participant, and the metadata was provided uncurated.

The V and J ends are trimmed by 5 bases and 6 bases, leaving 13 bases between them. Inclusive of the bounding cysteine and phenylalanine, the CDR3 is 13 residues long. Only the CDR3 part of the read is kept: 39 bases, read in frame from the first base. The germline V gene (reference sequence) gives CDR1 as LNHDA and CDR2 as SQIVND. The immunoSEQ Assay, a bias-controlled multiplex PCR, was used to amplify TCRbeta CDR3 regions from genomic DNA. In the paper's pipeline: Nucleated cell counts per sample were estimated from amplification of reference gene primers within the assay. To quantify the absolute abundance of each unique TCRbeta CDR3 rearrangement, sequence reads were collapsed and filtered. For each sample, productive Simpson clonality was calculated by taking the square root of Simpson's diversity index across productive rearrangements. This is the immuneACCESS table as TCRdb keeps it, with only in-frame sequences that have V and J called. A part of the clones is gone; compared with another copy, unresolved V genes explain less than half, and the rest is unexplained. Clone size and V and J calls were adopted from that table, with D and trimming inferred from the DNA. The table for this sample lists roughly 100,000 clones; approximately 92% of them were counted only once. The ten top clones hold more than 1.5% of the sample.

Recombination joined TRBV19 with TRBJ1-2; the best D guess is TRBD1, with 5 bases matching. Sample: peripheral blood. The sequence was obtained from a woman in her forties or fifties with COVID-19, enrolled during active disease. The DNA sequence is TGTGCCAGTAGTTGGGTCCAGGGCAATGGCTACACCTTC. It specifies CASSWVQGNGYTF.